This T cell receptor (beta chain) was sequenced during a study of cytomegalovirus exposure and HLA in healthy donors. About the research overall: Researchers found that 81% of 350 to 500 genotyped donors fell within the Caucasian-associated ancestry cluster.

The primer mix had 60 Vbeta and 13 Jbeta primers. The method was immunoSEQ multiplex PCR; TCRdb's version includes in-frame clones alone and lacks a portion of them. The table has about 99,000 clones, less than 85% seen once. As regards this clone: Antigen unknown.

The germline V gene has CDR1 MDHEN and CDR2 SYDVKM. The trim removed 6 bases at V and 6 bases at J, leaving 13 bases unmatched. The CDR3 has 15 amino acids. Whole-study findings and limits: For cytomegalovirus status, the classifier reportedly gave diagnoses with high specificity and sensitivity. Per a prior analysis, the majority of TCR beta V segments were productive roughly 90% or roughly 30% of the time. The authors judged a highly shared variant cluster likely a sequencing artifact.

The source is a woman between 18 and 30 years old in good health and CMV-seropositive. The J gene is TRBJ2-7, the V gene TRBV28, with 8 positions matching TRBD1. The sample was PBMCs. DNA for the CDR3: TGTGCCAGCAGCCAATTGGCAGGGGGCGGGTTCGAGCAGTACTTC. It is translated as CASSQLAGGGFEQYF.